The 25 T cell receptor beta chains given below trace back to one sample, sequenced in a study of metastatic and nonmetastatic thyroid tumors. TCRdb called clones again from the PCR reads with MiXCR. The sample lists about 92,000 clones, under 15% occurring once. Each patient came to thyroid surgery without any prior treatment (of any kind). Sequencing was performed on blood. These receptors originate from a female donor with papillary thyroid cancer or a benign thyroid nodule (not recorded which). Some clones in this sample may be carry-over from other donors' samples.

This clone was recorded many times. The chain recombines TRBV2 with TRBJ1-6, with D maybe TRBD1 (6 bases). Germline V gene sequence: CDR1 SNHLY, CDR2 FYNNEI. Trimming took 6 bases from V and 7 from J, leaving 10 bases between them. This CDR3 region has 13 residues. The CDR3 here is CASSGQPNSPLHF. DNA of the CDR3: TGTGCCAGCAGCGGACAGCCCAATTCACCCCTCCACTTT. Full variable domain (remainder filled in from reference TRBV2 and TRBJ1-6): EPEVTQTPSHQVTQMGQEVILRCVPISNHLYFYWYRQILGQKVEFLVSFYNNEISEKSEIFDDQFSVERPDGSNFTLKIRSTKLEDSAMYFCASSGQPNSPLHFGNGTRLTVT.

This clone was recorded a few times. It may be a read error: a sequence one base away is much more abundant. The chain has TRBV29-1 and TRBJ2-2, with D uncertain. The CDR3 loop spans 13 amino acids. Germline assignment: CDR1 SQVTM and CDR2 ANQGSEA. The V end lost 5 bases, the J end lost 2 bases, and 9 bases lay between the germline ends. The chain's CDR3 is CSVYPSNTGELFF. CDR3 DNA: TGCAGCGTTTATCCCTCAAACACCGGGGAGCTGTTTTTT.

This clone was detected ten times or more. Other DNA sequences from this sample encode an identical CDR3 as well. This chain connects TRBV27 to TRBJ1-2; 7 nucleotides agree with TRBD1. Per the germline V gene, CDR1 is MNHEY and CDR2 is SMNVEV (reference sequence). The junction had 13 bases not matched to a gene; V was cut back by 10 bases and J by 8 bases. CDR3 length: 13 amino acids. CDR3 loop: CATGRGGREGYTF. The CDR3 nucleotides read TGTGCCACAGGCAGGGGGGGCCGGGAGGGCTACACCTTC.

At least ten counts were recorded for this clone. The chain couples TRBV7-8 to TRBJ1-5; 7 nucleotides line up with TRBD1. Germline loops: CDR1 SGHVS, CDR2 FQNEAQ. Unmatched junction bases numbered 8, after V lost 4 bases and J lost 2 bases. CDR3 length: 16 amino acids. In nucleotides, the CDR3 is TGTGCCAGCAGCTCCCACAGGGGAGTAGGCAATCAGCCCCAGCATTTT. Protein sequence: CASSSHRGVGNQPQHF.

This clone was seen many times. V usage is TRBV9 and J usage is TRBJ1-2; 7 bases are a match to TRBD1. Trimming took 0 bases from V and 6 from J; bases not matched to a gene: 8. Germline V gives CDR1 SGDLS, CDR2 YYNGEE. The CDR3 extends over 15 amino acids. DNA of the CDR3: TGTGCCAGCAGCGTAGCGGGAGGGGGCGAGAATGGCTACACCTTC. Amino acids: CASSVAGGGENGYTF.

The V gene is TRBV5-4, the J gene TRBJ2-7, with TRBD1 identical over 11 bases. Trimming took 3 bases from V and 4 from J; bases not matched to a gene: 9. The CDR3 has 16 amino acids. Germline V CDR1 and CDR2: SGHNT, YYREEE (reference sequence). This CDR3 reads CASSYPTGTGGYEQYF. CDR3 DNA sequence: TGTGCCAGCAGCTACCCGACTGGGACAGGGGGTTACGAGCAGTACTTC.

Many counts were recorded for this clone. The chain couples TRBV7-3 to TRBJ2-1; D could derive from TRBD1 or TRBD2 (5 bases each). Trimming pared 1 base from V and 10 bases from J, leaving 14 bases between. CDR3 length: 14 residues. The germline V gene has CDR1 SGHTA and CDR2 FQGTGA. CDR3 sequence: CASSLSLGVREQFF. The CDR3 DNA reads TGTGCCAGCAGCTTAAGTTTGGGGGTCCGCGAGCAGTTCTTC. The complete variable domain, with remaining parts taken from reference TRBV7-3 and TRBJ2-1, reads GAGVSQTPSNKVTEKGKYVELRCDPISGHTALYWYRQSLGQGPEFLIYFQGTGAADDSGLPNDRFFAVRPEGSVSTLKIQRTERGDSAVYLCASSLSLGVREQFFGPGTRLTVL.

This clone was counted ten times or more. Other DNA sequences of this sample code for an identical CDR3. The chain links TRBV12-3 or TRBV12-4 to TRBJ2-3; 10 bases align to TRBD2. The CDR3 spans 17 residues. With V trimmed by 5 bases and J by 2 bases, 10 bases remained unmatched. The CDR3 reads CASSPRYSGGPTDTQYF. CDR3 DNA sequence: TGTGCCAGCAGTCCCCGATATAGCGGGGGGCCCACAGATACGCAGTATTTT.

This clone was found many times. Since a much larger clone is just one base distant, this may be a read error. At the DNA level, this CDR3 is encoded by other sequences in the same sample as well. The V and J genes are TRBV28 and TRBJ1-1; perhaps TRBD1 as D (6 bases). The length of the CDR3 is 12 residues. In germline, CDR1 is MDHEN, CDR2 SYDVKM. The CDR3 here is CASSSRGHKAFF. The CDR3 DNA reads as TGTGCCAGCAGTTCTAGGGGACATAAAGCCTTCTTT. The variable domain in full, completed from reference TRBV28 and TRBJ1-1, reads DVKVTQSSRYLVKRTGEKVFLECVQDMDHENMFWYRQDPGLGLRLIYFSYDVKMKEKGDIPEGYSVSREKKERFSLILESASTNQTSMYLCASSSRGHKAFFGQGTRLTVV.

At least ten counts were recorded for this clone. This sequence joins TRBV9 and TRBJ2-1; a possible D gene is TRBD1 (6 bases). Between the trimmed V and J ends, which lost 0 bases and 4 bases, there was a span of 11 bases. Germline CDR1 reads SGDLS; CDR2 reads YYNGEE. The CDR3 is made up of 15 amino acids. The chain's CDR3 is CASSVEGGPYNEQFF. The CDR3 DNA is TGTGCCAGCAGCGTAGAAGGGGGACCATACAATGAGCAGTTCTTC.

This clone was detected ten times or more. The rearrangement uses TRBV2 and TRBJ1-1, with TRBD1 matching over 7 bases. CDR1 is SNHLY, CDR2 FYNNEI, per germline. The CDR3 loop spans 14 amino acids. V gave up 6 bases and J gave up 6 bases; unmatched junction bases: 10. CDR3 sequence (DNA): TGTGCCAGCAGGGCAATCGGACAGGAGCCTGAAGCTTTCTTT. This sequence encodes CASRAIGQEPEAFF.

This clone was detected many times. The chain combines TRBV28 with TRBJ2-1, with a tentative D call TRBD2 (5 bases). This CDR3 spans 13 amino acids. With 3 bases removed from V and 6 bases from J, the gap between germline ends came to 9 bases. From germline, CDR1 is MDHEN and CDR2 SYDVKM. DNA of the CDR3: TGTGCCAGCAGTTTGGACTCACGCAATGAGCAGTTCTTC. This encodes CASSLDSRNEQFF.

Points on this clone: Possible read error: a much larger clone is one base away. The V call is TRBV20-1, the J call TRBJ2-2, with 7 positions matching TRBD1. Losses at the gene ends were 7 bases for V and 3 bases for J; bases not matched to a gene: 8. There are 14 residues in the CDR3. Germline V gives CDR1 DFQATT, CDR2 SNEGSKA (reference sequence). In DNA form, the CDR3 reads TGCAGTGATATCTCCGGGACAGACACCGGGGAGCTGTTTTTT. It is translated as CSDISGTDTGELFF.

Notes on this clone: This may arise from a read error, as a much more abundant clone is one base away. This chain uses TRBV5-4 with TRBJ1-3; D is unresolved. Looked up from germline, CDR1 is SGHNT and CDR2 is YYREEE (reference sequence). The CDR3 is 15 residues long. With 2 bases removed from V and 2 bases from J, the gap between germline ends came to 11 bases. The CDR3 is CASSFGRGTGNTIYF. CDR3 nucleotide sequence: TGTGCCAGCAGCTTCGGACGGGGTACTGGAAACACCATATATTTT.

This clone was seen many times. The J gene is TRBJ1-1, the V gene TRBV6-2 or TRBV6-3, with D maybe TRBD1 (5 bases). The CDR3 is 14 residues long. Trimming removed 2 bases from V and 3 bases from J, with 10 bases in between. Germline CDR1 and CDR2: MNHEY and SVGEGT. The CDR3 DNA is TGTGCCAGCAGTTACGCCAGGGCCCACACTGAAGCTTTCTTT. Protein product: CASSYARAHTEAFF.

This clone was seen repeatedly, ten times or more. The chain uses TRBV29-1 and TRBJ1-2; D gene uncertain. Germline CDR1 reads SQVTM; CDR2 reads ANQGSEA. The CDR3 is 15 amino acids. With 4 bases removed from V and 0 bases from J, the gap between germline ends came to 15 bases. The CDR3: CSVAEGSSSNYGYTF. The CDR3 nucleotides read TGCAGCGTTGCGGAAGGGTCATCTTCTAACTATGGCTACACCTTC.

This chain connects TRBV29-1 to TRBJ2-1; 8 bases are a match to TRBD2. This CDR3 spans 15 amino acids. V gave up 7 bases and J gave up 3 bases; unmatched junction bases: 11. CDR1 is SQVTM and CDR2 is ANQGSEA in the germline V gene. The CDR3 region is CSAMAHGRVYNEQFF. The CDR3 DNA sequence: TGCAGCGCTATGGCGCACGGGAGGGTCTACAATGAGCAGTTCTTC.

This clone was counted many times. The chain combines TRBV19 with TRBJ1-2; maybe TRBD1 (6 bases). Germline loops: CDR1 LNHDA, CDR2 SQIVND (reference sequence). The length of the CDR3 is 15 residues. V was trimmed by 1 base and J by 4 bases, leaving 13 bases between them. The CDR3 DNA reads as TGTGCCAGTAGTATAGTAGGGGGGCGAGGCTATGGCTACACCTTC. Protein: CASSIVGGRGYGYTF. Together with reference TRBV19 and TRBJ1-2, the CDR3 gives the full variable domain: DGGITQSPKYLFRKEGQNVTLSCEQNLNHDAMYWYRQDPGQGLRLIYYSQIVNDFQKGDIAEGYSVSREKKESFPLTVTSAQKNPTAFYLCASSIVGGRGYGYTFGSGTRLTVV.

This clone was counted ten times or more. The same CDR3 can be traced to other DNA sequences in this sample. The gene calls are TRBV5-6 and TRBJ1-6; D is unresolved. The CDR3 loop spans 15 amino acids. CDR1 and CDR2 (germline): SGHDT, YYEEEE. The CDR3 protein is CASRQTTYYNSPLHF. CDR3 DNA: TGTGCTAGCCGGCAGACTACCTATTATAATTCACCCCTCCACTTT.

This clone was seen repeatedly, ten times or more. J is TRBJ1-6 and V is TRBV7-2; possible D gene TRBD1, 6 bases. The CDR3 extends over 14 amino acids. Trimming pared 4 bases from V and 7 bases from J, leaving 11 bases between. Per germline, CDR1 SGHTA and CDR2 FQGNSA. The CDR3 nucleotides read TGTGCCAGCAGCTCAACAGGGTACAATTCACCCCTCCACTTT. Its translation is CASSSTGYNSPLHF.

This clone occurred a few times. One base away lies a much larger clone, so this may be a sequencing read error. CDR3 nucleotide sequence: TGCGCCAGCAGCCCTTACCCCCAGTACATCTCCTACGAGCAGTACTTC. This gives the protein CASSPYPQYISYEQYF. V and J are TRBV4-1 and TRBJ2-7; D remains ambiguous. Germline values: CDR1 MGHRA, CDR2 YSYEKL. CDR3 length: 16 amino acids. Between the trimmed V and J ends, which lost 4 bases and 0 bases, there was a span of 16 bases.

There are many counts of this clone. The chain has TRBV9 and TRBJ1-6; 9 nucleotides line up with TRBD1. Germline V lookup: CDR1 SGDLS, CDR2 YYNGEE. V lost 0 bases to trimming and J lost 10 bases; unmatched junction nucleotides: 2. This CDR3 has 14 residues. The CDR3 is CASSVGGQGSPLHF. For the CDR3, the DNA is TGTGCCAGCAGCGTAGGGGGACAGGGCTCACCCCTCCACTTT.

This clone was seen ten or more times. V usage is TRBV11-2 and J usage is TRBJ2-1; no clear D gene. The CDR3 sequence is 14 residues long. With 4 bases removed from V and 6 bases from J, the gap between germline ends came to 13 bases. Germline values: CDR1 SGHAT, CDR2 FQNNGV. The CDR3, as DNA: TGTGCCAGCAGCTCCGAGCGACGGATCAATGAGCAGTTCTTC. As protein: CASSSERRINEQFF.

This clone was detected many times. V and J are TRBV24-1 and TRBJ2-3; D perhaps matches TRBD1 (5 bases). The CDR3 runs 13 residues. CDR1 is KGHDR and CDR2 is SFDVKD in the germline V gene. V was clipped by 6 bases and J by 4 bases, with 10 bases between them. CDR3 sequence (DNA): TGTGCCACCAGTTCGACAGTGTCAGATACGCAGTATTTT. Amino acids: CATSSTVSDTQYF.

At least ten counts were recorded for this clone. V and J are TRBV5-1 and TRBJ2-7; a weak D match, TRBD2 (5 bases). V lost 0 bases to trimming and J lost 8 bases, with 6 bases between them. The CDR3 totals 11 residues. Germline CDR1 reads SGHRS; CDR2 reads YFSETQ. The CDR3 here is CASSLGEKQYF. The CDR3 bases are TGCGCCAGCAGCTTGGGGGAGAAGCAGTACTTC.